This T cell receptor (beta chain) was retrieved from a study of cytomegalovirus exposure and HLA in healthy donors. This CDR3 has 18 residues. With 0 bases clipped from V and 1 base from J, the junction kept 5 bases outside the gene matches. Germline CDR1 reads MGHDK; CDR2 reads SYGVNS. Study-wide findings and caveats: Previously analyzed data showed that most TCR beta V segments were productive at a frequency of about 90% or about 30%.

The PCR employed 60 Vbeta primers together with 13 Jbeta primers. The assay was immunoSEQ multiplex PCR, and TCRdb's table has in-frame clones only and misses some. Here the sample spans about 120,000 clones, approximately 80% being singletons. Worth noting for this clone: Its antigen is not identified.

Material: PBMCs. The chain combines TRBV25-1 with TRBJ2-6; 8 bases map to TRBD1. The clonotype originates from a man under 40 in good health and CMV-seropositive. The CDR3 spells CASSEYRTGRSGANVLTF. The DNA for the CDR3 is TGTGCCAGCAGTGAATATCGGACAGGGAGGTCTGGGGCCAACGTCCTGACTTTC. Drawing the rest from reference TRBV25-1 and TRBJ2-6, the complete variable domain is EADIYQTPRYLVIGTGKKITLECSQTMGHDKMYWYQQDPGMELHLIHYSYGVNSTEKGDLSSESTVSRIRTEHFPLTLESARPSHTSQYLCASSEYRTGRSGANVLTFGAGSRLTVL.